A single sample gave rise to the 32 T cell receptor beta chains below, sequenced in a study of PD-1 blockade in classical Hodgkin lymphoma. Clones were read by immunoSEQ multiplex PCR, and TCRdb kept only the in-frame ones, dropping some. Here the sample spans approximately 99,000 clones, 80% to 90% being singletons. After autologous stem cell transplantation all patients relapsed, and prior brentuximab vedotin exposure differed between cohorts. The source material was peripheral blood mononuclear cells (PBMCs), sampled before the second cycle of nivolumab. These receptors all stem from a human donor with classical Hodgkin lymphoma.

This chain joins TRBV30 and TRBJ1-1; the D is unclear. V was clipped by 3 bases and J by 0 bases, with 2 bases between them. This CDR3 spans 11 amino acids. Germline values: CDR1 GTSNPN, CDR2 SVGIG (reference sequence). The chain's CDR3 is CAWSMNTEAFF. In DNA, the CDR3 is TGTGCCTGGAGCATGAACACTGAAGCTTTCTTT.

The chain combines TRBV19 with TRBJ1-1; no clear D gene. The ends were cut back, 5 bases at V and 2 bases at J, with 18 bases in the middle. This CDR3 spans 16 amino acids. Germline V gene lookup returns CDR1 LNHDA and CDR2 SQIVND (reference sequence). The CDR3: CASSHTTREVNTEAFF. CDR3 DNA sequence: TGTGCCAGTAGTCACACCACGAGGGAAGTTAACACTGAAGCTTTCTTT.

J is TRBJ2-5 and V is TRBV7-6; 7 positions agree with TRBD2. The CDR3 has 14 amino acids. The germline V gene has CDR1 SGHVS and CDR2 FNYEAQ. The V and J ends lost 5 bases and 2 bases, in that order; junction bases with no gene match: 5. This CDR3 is CASSELALQETQYF. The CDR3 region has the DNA TGTGCCAGCAGCGAACTAGCGTTACAAGAGACCCAGTACTTC.

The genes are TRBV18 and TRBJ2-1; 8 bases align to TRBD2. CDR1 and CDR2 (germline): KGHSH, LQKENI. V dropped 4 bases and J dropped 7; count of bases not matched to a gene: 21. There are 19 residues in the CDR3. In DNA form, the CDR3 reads TGTGCCAGCTCACGACTCGTTTCTAGCGGGCCCTTGGGGTTAAATGAGCAGTTCTTC. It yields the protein CASSRLVSSGPLGLNEQFF.

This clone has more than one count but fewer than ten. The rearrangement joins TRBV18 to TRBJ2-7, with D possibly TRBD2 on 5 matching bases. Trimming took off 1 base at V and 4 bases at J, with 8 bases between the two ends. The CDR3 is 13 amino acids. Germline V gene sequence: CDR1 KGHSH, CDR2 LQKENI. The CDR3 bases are TGTGCCAGCTCACCACGTAGGGAGTACGAGCAGTACTTC. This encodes CASSPRREYEQYF.

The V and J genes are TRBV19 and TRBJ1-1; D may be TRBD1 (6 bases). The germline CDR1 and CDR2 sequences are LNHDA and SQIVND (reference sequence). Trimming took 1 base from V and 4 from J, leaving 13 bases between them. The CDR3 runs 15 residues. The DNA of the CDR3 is TGTGCCAGTAGTATAGGCTCCAGGGGAGGCACTGAAGCTTTCTTT. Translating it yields CASSIGSRGGTEAFF.

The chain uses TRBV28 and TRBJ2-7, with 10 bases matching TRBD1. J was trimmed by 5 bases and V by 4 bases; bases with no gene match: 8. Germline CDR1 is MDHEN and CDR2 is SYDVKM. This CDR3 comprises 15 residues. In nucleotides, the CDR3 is TGTGCCAGCAGTTCCTGGGACAGGGGTATCCACGAGCAGTACTTC. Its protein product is CASSSWDRGIHEQYF. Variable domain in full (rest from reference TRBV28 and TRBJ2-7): DVKVTQSSRYLVKRTGEKVFLECVQDMDHENMFWYRQDPGLGLRLIYFSYDVKMKEKGDIPEGYSVSREKKERFSLILESASTNQTSMYLCASSSWDRGIHEQYFGPGTRLTVT.

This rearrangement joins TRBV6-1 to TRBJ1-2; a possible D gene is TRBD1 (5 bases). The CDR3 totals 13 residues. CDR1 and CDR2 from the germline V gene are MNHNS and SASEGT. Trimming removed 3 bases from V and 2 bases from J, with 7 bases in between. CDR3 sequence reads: CASSEDINYGYTF. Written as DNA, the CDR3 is TGTGCCAGCAGTGAGGACATAAACTATGGCTACACCTTC.

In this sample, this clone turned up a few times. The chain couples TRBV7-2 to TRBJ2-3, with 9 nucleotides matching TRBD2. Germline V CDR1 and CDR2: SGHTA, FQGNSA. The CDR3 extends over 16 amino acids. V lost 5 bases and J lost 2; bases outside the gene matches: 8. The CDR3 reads CASSPLGTSLTDTQYF. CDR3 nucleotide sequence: TGTGCCAGCAGCCCGTTGGGGACTAGCCTCACAGATACGCAGTATTTT. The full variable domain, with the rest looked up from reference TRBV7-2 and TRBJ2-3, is GAGVSQSPSNKVTEKGKDVELRCDPISGHTALYWYRQSLGQGLEFLIYFQGNSAPDKSGLPSDRFSAERTGGSVSTLTIQRTQQEDSAVYLCASSPLGTSLTDTQYFGPGTRLTVL.

The chain's CDR3 is CASSRQTGGENIQYF. The CDR3 DNA sequence: TGTGCCAGCAGCAGGCAGACAGGGGGGGAAAACATTCAGTACTTC. V usage is TRBV6-1 and J usage is TRBJ2-4; 9 bases line up with TRBD1. V lost 6 bases, J lost 5 bases, and 8 bases stayed unmatched. This CDR3 spans 15 amino acids. Per the germline V gene, CDR1 is MNHNS and CDR2 is SASEGT.

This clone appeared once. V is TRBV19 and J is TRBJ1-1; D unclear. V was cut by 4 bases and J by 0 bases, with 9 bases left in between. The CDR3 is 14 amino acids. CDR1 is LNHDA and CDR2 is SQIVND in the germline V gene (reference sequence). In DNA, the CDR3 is TGTGCCAGTAGTACTGGGCCGGTGAACACTGAAGCTTTCTTT. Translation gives CASSTGPVNTEAFF.

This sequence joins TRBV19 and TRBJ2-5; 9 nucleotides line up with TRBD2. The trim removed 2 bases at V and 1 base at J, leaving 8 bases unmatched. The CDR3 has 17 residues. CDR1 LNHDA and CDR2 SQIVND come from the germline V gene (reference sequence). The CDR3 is CASSISGSGSLQETQYF. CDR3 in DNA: TGTGCCAGTAGTATATCAGGTAGCGGGAGTCTCCAAGAGACCCAGTACTTC.

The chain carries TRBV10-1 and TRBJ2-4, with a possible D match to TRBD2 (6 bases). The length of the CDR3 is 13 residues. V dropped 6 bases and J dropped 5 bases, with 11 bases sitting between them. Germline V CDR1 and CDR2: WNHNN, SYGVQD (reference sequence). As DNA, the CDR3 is TGCGCCAGCAGCGCGTCGGGGGAAAACATTCAGTACTTC. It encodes CASSASGENIQYF.

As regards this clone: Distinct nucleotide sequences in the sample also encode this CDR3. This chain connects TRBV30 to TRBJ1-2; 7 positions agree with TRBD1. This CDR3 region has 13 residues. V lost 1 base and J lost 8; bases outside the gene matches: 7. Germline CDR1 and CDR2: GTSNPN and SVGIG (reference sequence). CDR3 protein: CAWSDTGAGGYTF. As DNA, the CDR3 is TGTGCCTGGAGTGACACAGGGGCGGGAGGCTACACCTTC.

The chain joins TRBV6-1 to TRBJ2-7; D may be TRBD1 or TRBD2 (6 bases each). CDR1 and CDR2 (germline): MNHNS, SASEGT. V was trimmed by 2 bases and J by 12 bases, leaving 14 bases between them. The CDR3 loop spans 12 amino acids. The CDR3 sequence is CASSERGEDRYF. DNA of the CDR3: TGTGCCAGCAGTGAAAGGGGGGAGGACAGGTACTTC.

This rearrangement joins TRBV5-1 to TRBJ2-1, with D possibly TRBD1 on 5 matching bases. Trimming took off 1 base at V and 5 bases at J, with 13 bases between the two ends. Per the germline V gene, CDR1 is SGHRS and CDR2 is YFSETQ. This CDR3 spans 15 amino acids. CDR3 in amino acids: CASSLRQSVDNEQFF. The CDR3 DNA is TGCGCCAGCAGCTTGAGACAGTCGGTGGACAATGAGCAGTTCTTC.

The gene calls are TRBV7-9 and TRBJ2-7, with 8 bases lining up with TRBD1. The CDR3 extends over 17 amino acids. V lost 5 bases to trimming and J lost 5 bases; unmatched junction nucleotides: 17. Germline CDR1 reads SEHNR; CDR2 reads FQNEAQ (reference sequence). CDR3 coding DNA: TGTGCCAGCAGCCCAGCGTTGTCAGGGGGCCCTCCCCACGAGCAGTACTTC. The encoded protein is CASSPALSGGPPHEQYF.

CDR3 region: CASSDLATSGGYNEQFF. The CDR3 DNA is TGTGCCAGCAGTGATCTGGCGACTAGCGGGGGCTACAATGAGCAGTTCTTC. The V call is TRBV6-1, the J call TRBJ2-1, with 12 positions matching TRBD2. The CDR3 loop spans 17 amino acids. Unmatched junction bases numbered 6, after V lost 3 bases and J lost 3 bases. Germline values: CDR1 MNHNS, CDR2 SASEGT.

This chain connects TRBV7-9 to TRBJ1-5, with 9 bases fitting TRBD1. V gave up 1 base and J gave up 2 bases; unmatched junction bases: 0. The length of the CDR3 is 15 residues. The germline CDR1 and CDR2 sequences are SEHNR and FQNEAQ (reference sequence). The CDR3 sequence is CASSLGTGGNQPQHF. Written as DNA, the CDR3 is TGTGCCAGCAGCTTAGGGACAGGGGGCAATCAGCCCCAGCATTTT.

The CDR3 is CASSVEASHAGNTIYF. CDR3 nucleotide sequence: TGTGCCAGCAGCGTAGAGGCCAGCCACGCTGGAAACACCATATATTTT. The chain carries TRBV9 and TRBJ1-3, with unresolved D. Germline V gene data show CDR1 as SGDLS and CDR2 as YYNGEE. With 0 bases removed from V and 2 bases from J, the gap between germline ends came to 12 bases. The CDR3 totals 16 residues.

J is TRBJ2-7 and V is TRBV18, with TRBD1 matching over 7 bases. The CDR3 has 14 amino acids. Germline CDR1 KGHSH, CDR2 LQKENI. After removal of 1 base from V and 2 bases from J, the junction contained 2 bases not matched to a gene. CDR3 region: CASSPRDSPYEQYF. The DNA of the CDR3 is TGTGCCAGCTCACCACGGGACAGCCCCTACGAGCAGTACTTC.

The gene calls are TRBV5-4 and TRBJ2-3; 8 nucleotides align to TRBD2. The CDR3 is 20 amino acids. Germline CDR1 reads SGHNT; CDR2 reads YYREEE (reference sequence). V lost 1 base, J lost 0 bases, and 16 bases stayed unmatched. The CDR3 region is CASSLFPSGRGRPSTDTQYF. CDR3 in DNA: TGTGCCAGCAGCTTGTTCCCCTCCGGTCGCGGGAGGCCCAGCACAGATACGCAGTATTTT.

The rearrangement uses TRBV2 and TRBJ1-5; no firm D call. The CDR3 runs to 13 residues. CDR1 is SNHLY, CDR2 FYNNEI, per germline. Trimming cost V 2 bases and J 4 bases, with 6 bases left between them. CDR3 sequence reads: CASSEFENQPQHF. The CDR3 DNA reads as TGTGCCAGCAGTGAATTCGAGAATCAGCCCCAGCATTTT.

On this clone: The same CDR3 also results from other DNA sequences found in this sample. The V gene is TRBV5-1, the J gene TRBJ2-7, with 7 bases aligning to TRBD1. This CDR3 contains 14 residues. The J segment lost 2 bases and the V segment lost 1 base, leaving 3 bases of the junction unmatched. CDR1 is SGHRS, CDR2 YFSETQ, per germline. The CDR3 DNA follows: TGCGCCAGCAGCTTGACCGGGACAGCCTACGAGCAGTACTTC. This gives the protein CASSLTGTAYEQYF.

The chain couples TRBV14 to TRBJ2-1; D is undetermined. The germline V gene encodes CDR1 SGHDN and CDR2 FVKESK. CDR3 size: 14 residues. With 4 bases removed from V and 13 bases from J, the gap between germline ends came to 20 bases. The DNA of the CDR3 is TGTGCCAGCAGCCGCGCCCCAGGCTCTTTCCCCCAGTTCTTC. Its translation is CASSRAPGSFPQFF. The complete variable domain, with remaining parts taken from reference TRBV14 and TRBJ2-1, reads EAGVTQFPSHSVIEKGQTVTLRCDPISGHDNLYWYRRVMGKEIKFLLHFVKESKQDESGMPNNRFLAERTGGTYSTLKVQPAELEDSGVYFCASSRAPGSFPQFFGPGTRLTVL.

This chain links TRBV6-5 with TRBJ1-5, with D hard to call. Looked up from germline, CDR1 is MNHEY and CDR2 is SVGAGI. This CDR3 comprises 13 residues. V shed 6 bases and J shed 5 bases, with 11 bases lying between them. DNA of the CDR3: TGTGCCAGCAGACCCCCCGGGGATCAGCCCCAGCATTTT. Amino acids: CASRPPGDQPQHF.

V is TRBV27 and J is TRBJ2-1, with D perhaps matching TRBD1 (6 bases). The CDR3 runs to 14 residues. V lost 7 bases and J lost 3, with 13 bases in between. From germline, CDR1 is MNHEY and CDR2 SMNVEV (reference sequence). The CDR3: CASKPGQGYNEQFF. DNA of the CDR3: TGTGCCAGCAAACCGGGACAAGGCTACAATGAGCAGTTCTTC.

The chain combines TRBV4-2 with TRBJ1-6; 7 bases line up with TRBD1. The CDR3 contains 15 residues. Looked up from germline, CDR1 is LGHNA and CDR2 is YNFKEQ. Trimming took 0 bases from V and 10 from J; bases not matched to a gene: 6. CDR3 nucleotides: TGTGCCAGCAGCCAAGAAACAGGGGCAGACTCACCCCTCCACTTT. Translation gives CASSQETGADSPLHF.

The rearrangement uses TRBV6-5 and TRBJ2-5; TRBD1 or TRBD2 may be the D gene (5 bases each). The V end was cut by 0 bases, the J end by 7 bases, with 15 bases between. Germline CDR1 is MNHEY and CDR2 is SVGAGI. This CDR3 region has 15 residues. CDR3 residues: CASSYSRDRLGTQYF. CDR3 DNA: TGTGCCAGCAGTTACTCTAGGGACCGCCTAGGGACCCAGTACTTC.

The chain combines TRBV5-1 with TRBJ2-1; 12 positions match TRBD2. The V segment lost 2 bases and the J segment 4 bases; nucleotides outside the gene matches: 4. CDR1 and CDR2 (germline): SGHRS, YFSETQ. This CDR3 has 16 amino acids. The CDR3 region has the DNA TGCGCCAGCAGCTTCGGACTAGCGGGATTTTACAATGAGCAGTTCTTC. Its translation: CASSFGLAGFYNEQFF.

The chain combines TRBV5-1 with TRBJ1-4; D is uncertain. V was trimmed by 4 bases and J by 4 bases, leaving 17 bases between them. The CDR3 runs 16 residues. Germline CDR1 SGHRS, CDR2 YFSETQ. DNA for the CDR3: TGCGCCAGCAGCCCCGGAACAATCCTCCGTAATGAAAAACTGTTTTTT. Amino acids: CASSPGTILRNEKLFF.

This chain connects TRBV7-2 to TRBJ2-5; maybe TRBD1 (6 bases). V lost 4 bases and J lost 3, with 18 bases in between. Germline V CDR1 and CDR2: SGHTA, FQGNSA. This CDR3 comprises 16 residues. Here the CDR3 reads CASSSFRDTREETQYF. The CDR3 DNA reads TGTGCCAGCAGCTCATTCCGGGACACAAGAGAAGAGACCCAGTACTTC.